These 31 T cell receptor beta chains originate from one sample sequenced in a study of cytomegalovirus exposure and HLA in healthy donors. The PCR employed 60 Vbeta primers together with 13 Jbeta primers. The table came from immunoSEQ multiplex PCR; TCRdb's copy has only in-frame clones and leaves some out. Here the sample spans 100,000 to 150,000 clones, 55% to 80% being singletons. The sample comprised PBMCs. All receptors come from a woman aged 40 to 50 in good health and CMV-seronegative.

This clone was counted only a few times. The chain recombines TRBV11-2 with TRBJ2-3; 12 nucleotides line up with TRBD2. With 6 bases clipped from V and 1 base from J, the junction kept 2 bases outside the gene matches. Germline lookup yields CDR1 SGHAT and CDR2 FQNNGV. The CDR3 length is 15 residues. CDR3 in DNA: TGTGCCAGCAGGCTAGCGGGGGGGCGCACAGATACGCAGTATTTT. Its translation: CASRLAGGRTDTQYF.

This chain connects TRBV27 to TRBJ1-1; D is unclear. The CDR3 is made up of 14 amino acids. The ends were cut back, 6 bases at V and 7 bases at J, with 18 bases in the middle. CDR1 and CDR2 from the germline V gene are MNHEY and SMNVEV (reference sequence). The CDR3 DNA sequence: TGTGCCAGCAGCTCCCGGTCGGGCGGGCGTGAAGCTTTCTTT. This translates into CASSSRSGGREAFF.

The CDR3 spells CASSYSKGVNGQPQHF. CDR3 sequence (DNA): TGTGCCAGCAGTTACTCTAAGGGAGTGAACGGACAGCCCCAGCATTTT. The genes are TRBV6-6 and TRBJ1-5; D is unresolved. The CDR3 contains 16 residues. Per germline, CDR1 MNHNY and CDR2 SVGAGI (reference sequence). V was trimmed by 0 bases and J by 7 bases, leaving 16 bases between them.

CDR3 loop: CASSYLSGQGVYGYTF. The CDR3 nucleotides read TGTGCCAGCAGCTATCTAAGCGGACAGGGCGTCTATGGCTACACCTTC. The V and J genes are TRBV11-2 and TRBJ1-2; 8 bases map to TRBD1. Trimming took 4 bases from V and 4 from J; bases not matched to a gene: 11. This CDR3 spans 16 amino acids. The germline CDR1 and CDR2 sequences are SGHAT and FQNNGV.

The chain recombines TRBV30 with TRBJ2-1; D perhaps matches TRBD2 (7 bases). This CDR3 spans 14 amino acids. V was clipped by 0 bases and J by 3 bases, with 9 bases between them. Germline V CDR1 and CDR2: GTSNPN, SVGIG (reference sequence). CDR3 nucleotide sequence: TGTGCCTGGAGTGTAGGGGGGGTCTACAATGAGCAGTTCTTC. Protein: CAWSVGGVYNEQFF. The entire variable domain, with the rest obtained from reference TRBV30 and TRBJ2-1, is as follows: SQTIHQWPATLVQPVGSPLSLECTVEGTSNPNLYWYRQAAGRGLQLLFYSVGIGQISSEVPQNLSASRPQDRQFILSSKKLLLSDSGFYLCAWSVGGVYNEQFFGPGTRLTVL.

The chain couples TRBV7-2 to TRBJ1-5, with D perhaps TRBD1 (5 bases). The V end lost 5 bases, the J end lost 5 bases, and 16 bases lay between the germline ends. Germline V gene lookup returns CDR1 SGHTA and CDR2 FQGNSA. There are 15 residues in the CDR3. In nucleotides, the CDR3 is TGTGCCAGCAGCCCCCAGGGTGGAGGGGATCAGCCCCAGCATTTT. It encodes CASSPQGGGDQPQHF.

This clone was observed a single time. The genes are TRBV6-5 and TRBJ2-2, with D perhaps matching TRBD2 (5 bases). Germline lookup yields CDR1 MNHEY and CDR2 SVGAGI. The CDR3 runs 13 residues. V gave up 4 bases and J gave up 7 bases, with 10 bases separating them. The CDR3 nucleotides read TGTGCCAGCAGTTTGTCGGGGAACGGGGAGCTGTTTTTT. The encoded protein is CASSLSGNGELFF.

The V and J genes are TRBV7-9 and TRBJ1-1; possible D gene TRBD1, 5 bases. Per the germline V gene, CDR1 is SEHNR and CDR2 is FQNEAQ (reference sequence). Trimming removed 1 base from V and 10 bases from J, with 19 bases in between. This CDR3 is 15 amino acids long. The CDR3 sequence is CASSLGGGAGYGAFF. CDR3 coding DNA: TGTGCCAGCAGCTTAGGGGGGGGTGCAGGATACGGAGCTTTCTTT.

The gene calls are TRBV9 and TRBJ1-1, with D perhaps matching TRBD1 (5 bases). This CDR3 region has 14 residues. V was pared by 0 bases and J by 3 bases, with 9 bases between. Germline CDR1 is SGDLS and CDR2 is YYNGEE. The CDR3 is CASSVDAGHTEAFF. The CDR3 DNA sequence: TGTGCCAGCAGCGTAGATGCGGGGCACACTGAAGCTTTCTTT. The full variable domain, with the rest looked up from reference TRBV9 and TRBJ1-1, is DSGVTQTPKHLITATGQRVTLRCSPRSGDLSVYWYQQSLDQGLQFLIQYYNGEERAKGNILERFSAQQFPDLHSELNLSSLELGDSALYFCASSVDAGHTEAFFGQGTRLTVV.

V is TRBV10-2 and J is TRBJ2-3, with TRBD1 as a possible D gene (5 bases). The length of the CDR3 is 14 residues. Germline V CDR1 and CDR2: WSHSY, SAAADI. Trimming removed 3 bases from V and 9 bases from J, with 16 bases in between. CDR3 loop: CASSEGVIGPTQYF. The CDR3 bases are TGCGCCAGCAGTGAAGGGGTGATCGGACCCACGCAGTATTTT.

V is TRBV25-1 and J is TRBJ2-1, with D possibly TRBD2 on 6 matching bases. Deletions cut 10 bases from V and 5 bases from J, with 15 bases between. The CDR3 has 13 amino acids. From germline, CDR1 is MGHDK and CDR2 SYGVNS. This CDR3 is CATRLARNNEQFF. The CDR3 DNA sequence: TGTGCCACGCGGCTAGCGCGTAACAATGAGCAGTTCTTC.

The J gene is TRBJ1-1, the V gene TRBV5-8; unclear D gene. The CDR3 runs to 14 residues. In germline, CDR1 is SGHTS, CDR2 YDEGEE. Trimming left V 1 base short and J 0 bases short, with 7 bases between. This CDR3 is CASSLTHLNTEAFF. CDR3 nucleotide sequence: TGTGCCAGCAGCTTGACCCACTTGAACACTGAAGCTTTCTTT. Using reference TRBV5-8 and TRBJ1-1 for the parts outside the CDR3, the full variable domain is EAGVTQSPTHLIKTRGQQATLRCSPISGHTSVYWYQQALGLGLQFLLWYDEGEERNRGNFPPRFSGRQFPNYSSELNVNALELEDSALYLCASSLTHLNTEAFFGQGTRLTVV.

This CDR3 is CASSRDRETDEQYF. As DNA, the CDR3 is TGTGCCAGCAGTCGCGACAGGGAGACCGACGAGCAGTACTTC. The chain links TRBV28 to TRBJ2-7; 7 bases fit TRBD1. The germline CDR1 and CDR2 sequences are MDHEN and SYDVKM. This CDR3 has 14 amino acids. The V and J ends lost 5 bases and 5 bases, in that order; junction bases with no gene match: 9.

The sample holds a few counts of this clone. The V gene is TRBV6-6, the J gene TRBJ2-5, with a possible D match to TRBD1 (5 bases). The germline V and J ends were trimmed by 10 bases and 3 bases, with 9 bases remaining between them. There are 11 residues in the CDR3. Germline CDR1 and CDR2: MNHNY and SVGAGI (reference sequence). CDR3 in amino acids: CAIGQKETQYF. CDR3 bases: TGTGCCATTGGACAAAAAGAGACCCAGTACTTC.

This clone was detected only once. The chain carries TRBV5-1 and TRBJ2-3, with TRBD1 matching 8 bases. Germline V gives CDR1 SGHRS, CDR2 YFSETQ. The V and J ends lost 6 bases and 5 bases, in that order; junction bases with no gene match: 8. The CDR3 runs to 14 residues. The CDR3 reads CASNQQGARDTQYF. CDR3 DNA: TGCGCCAGCAACCAGCAGGGGGCCAGAGATACGCAGTATTTT.

This clone occurred once. The genes are TRBV6-4 and TRBJ2-3; 7 bases are shared with TRBD1. This CDR3 comprises 13 residues. Looked up from germline, CDR1 is MRHNA and CDR2 is SNTAGT. V shed 8 bases, J shed 0 bases, and the junction held 2 bases outside the gene matches. This chain's CDR3 is CASSGQSTDTQYF. The CDR3 bases are TGTGCCAGCTCGGGACAGAGCACAGATACGCAGTATTTT.

The chain employs TRBV27 and TRBJ2-7; tentative D call: TRBD1 (6 bases). CDR1 MNHEY and CDR2 SMNVEV come from the germline V gene (reference sequence). Trimming cost V 3 bases and J 3 bases, with 9 bases left between them. The CDR3 spans 13 residues. CDR3 in amino acids: CASSLGTNYEQYF. In nucleotides, the CDR3 is TGTGCCAGCAGTTTGGGGACAAACTACGAGCAGTACTTC.

This chain connects TRBV18 to TRBJ2-3; D call uncertain. From germline, CDR1 is KGHSH and CDR2 LQKENI. V dropped 1 base and J dropped 6 bases, with 8 bases sitting between them. This CDR3 spans 13 amino acids. CDR3 nucleotides: TGTGCCAGCTCACCACGCGTATCTGATACGCAGTATTTT. This gives the protein CASSPRVSDTQYF. Filled out from reference TRBV18 and TRBJ2-3, the complete variable domain reads NAGVMQNPRHLVRRRGQEARLRCSPMKGHSHVYWYRQLPEEGLKFMVYLQKENIIDESGMPKERFSAEFPKEGPSILRIQQVVRGDSAAYFCASSPRVSDTQYFGPGTRLTVL.

The rearrangement joins TRBV5-1 to TRBJ1-1; D possibly corresponds to TRBD1 (5 bases). The CDR3 has 13 amino acids. CDR1 SGHRS and CDR2 YFSETQ come from the germline V gene. V was shortened by 4 bases and J by 4 bases, with 11 bases between the two germline ends. CDR3 coding DNA: TGCGCCAGCAGCCGAGACAGCTTCACTGAAGCTTTCTTT. Its protein product is CASSRDSFTEAFF.

The genes are TRBV7-9 and TRBJ1-1; tentatively, D is TRBD1 (6 bases). This CDR3 contains 15 residues. Germline V gene data show CDR1 as SEHNR and CDR2 as FQNEAQ (reference sequence). V was shortened by 1 base and J by 4 bases, with 13 bases between the two germline ends. The CDR3 spells CASSLEGGASTEAFF. CDR3 DNA sequence: TGTGCCAGCAGCTTAGAAGGGGGAGCGAGCACTGAAGCTTTCTTT.

The rearrangement joins TRBV7-3 to TRBJ2-1; maybe TRBD2 (7 bases). The CDR3 covers 15 residues. Germline CDR1 reads SGHTA; CDR2 reads FQGTGA. The germline V and J ends were trimmed by 5 bases and 0 bases, with 11 bases remaining between them. CDR3 residues: CASSLGGGSYNEQFF. The DNA for the CDR3 is TGTGCCAGCAGCCTAGGGGGGGGCTCCTACAATGAGCAGTTCTTC.

This clone came up once. The CDR3: CASSVGGGLYEQYF. The CDR3 DNA sequence: TGTGCCAGCAGTGTTGGGGGGGGGCTTTACGAGCAGTACTTC. The chain links TRBV6-1 to TRBJ2-7, with D tentatively TRBD2 (7 bases). The CDR3 covers 14 residues. Trimming pared 4 bases from V and 4 bases from J, leaving 14 bases between. CDR1 is MNHNS, CDR2 SASEGT, per germline.

V and J are TRBV7-3 and TRBJ2-1; 10 nucleotides agree with TRBD2. The length of the CDR3 is 15 residues. Germline V gives CDR1 SGHTA, CDR2 FQGTGA. V trimming: 5 bases; J trimming: 1 base; junction bases outside the gene matches: 2. The CDR3 DNA sequence: TGTGCCAGCAGCATTAGCGGGGGGTCCTACAATGAGCAGTTCTTC. Residues: CASSISGGSYNEQFF.

This clone turned up a few times. The chain carries TRBV9 and TRBJ1-1, with no clear D. The CDR3 loop spans 15 amino acids. The V gene lost 0 bases and the J gene lost 2 bases, with 11 bases spanning the gap. Germline values: CDR1 SGDLS, CDR2 YYNGEE. The CDR3 spells CASSVGATVNTEAFF. The CDR3 DNA is TGTGCCAGCAGCGTAGGAGCCACAGTCAACACTGAAGCTTTCTTT.

The rearrangement uses TRBV18 and TRBJ2-7; 7 bases agree with TRBD1. V gave up 3 bases and J gave up 1 base; unmatched junction bases: 3. Germline V gene sequence: CDR1 KGHSH, CDR2 LQKENI. The CDR3 extends over 14 amino acids. The CDR3 nucleotides read TGTGCCAGCTCACCCCGGACAGGTTCCTACGAGCAGTACTTC. Translated, it gives CASSPRTGSYEQYF. Full variable domain (outside the CDR3, taken from reference TRBV18 and TRBJ2-7): NAGVMQNPRHLVRRRGQEARLRCSPMKGHSHVYWYRQLPEEGLKFMVYLQKENIIDESGMPKERFSAEFPKEGPSILRIQQVVRGDSAAYFCASSPRTGSYEQYFGPGTRLTVT.

The V call is TRBV11-2, the J call TRBJ2-7; 8 bases fit TRBD2. V was pared by 2 bases and J by 3 bases, with 6 bases of the junction left unmatched. The CDR3 is 15 residues long. The V gene's germline CDR1 is SGHAT and CDR2 FQNNGV. CDR3 nucleotides: TGTGCCAGCAGCTTAATGGTAGCGGGGAGCTACGAGCAGTACTTC. It codes for CASSLMVAGSYEQYF. Looking up the rest from reference TRBV11-2 and TRBJ2-7 gives the full variable domain: EAGVAQSPRYKIIEKRQSVAFWCNPISGHATLYWYQQILGQGPKLLIQFQNNGVVDDSQLPKDRFSAERLKGVDSTLKIQPAKLEDSAVYLCASSLMVAGSYEQYFGPGTRLTVT.

The chain uses TRBV6-1 and TRBJ1-5, with a tentative D call TRBD1 (5 bases). Trimming cost V 6 bases and J 4 bases, with 10 bases left between them. The germline CDR1 and CDR2 sequences are MNHNS and SASEGT. The CDR3 totals 13 residues. In nucleotides, the CDR3 is TGTGCCAGCAGGGTACAGGAGAATCAGCCCCAGCATTTT. It codes for CASRVQENQPQHF.

J is TRBJ1-6 and V is TRBV6-1; 9 positions agree with TRBD1. J lost 10 bases, V lost 2 bases, and 0 bases had no gene match. The CDR3 has 13 amino acids. The germline V gene has CDR1 MNHNS and CDR2 SASEGT. The DNA of the CDR3 is TGTGCCAGCAGTGAAACAGGGGGCTCACCCCTCCACTTT. It encodes CASSETGGSPLHF.

The chain links TRBV5-1 to TRBJ1-2; TRBD1 agrees at 8 bases. Looked up from germline, CDR1 is SGHRS and CDR2 is YFSETQ. This CDR3 is built from 13 residues. The V gene end was trimmed by 4 bases and the J gene end by 3 bases; junction bases not matched to a gene: 2. CDR3 in amino acids: CASSQQGDYGYTF. CDR3 coding DNA: TGCGCCAGCAGCCAACAGGGGGACTATGGCTACACCTTC.

This clone was seen more than once but under ten times. The gene calls are TRBV6-1 and TRBJ1-1; D ambiguous. The CDR3 contains 13 residues. The germline CDR1 and CDR2 sequences are MNHNS and SASEGT. Trimming left V 6 bases short and J 4 bases short, with 12 bases between. CDR3 in DNA: TGTGCCAGCAGCCACCAGGCCTCCACTGAAGCTTTCTTT. Protein sequence: CASSHQASTEAFF.

In nucleotides, the CDR3 is TGCGCCAGCAGCCGAGGGGACTCTAATGAAAAACTGTTTTTT. Translated: CASSRGDSNEKLFF. This chain joins TRBV5-1 and TRBJ1-4, with D perhaps matching TRBD1 (5 bases). Germline CDR1 reads SGHRS; CDR2 reads YFSETQ. V shed 4 bases and J shed 3 bases, with 10 bases lying between them. CDR3 length equals 14 residues.